These 32 T cell receptor beta chains were sequenced from one sample in a study of T cell responses to AZD1222 COVID-19 vaccine (dated by TCRdb to the early 2020s). The library was prepared using the immunoSEQ multiplex PCR assay. TCRdb limited this immuneACCESS table to in-frame rearrangements with V and J called. A share of clones is missing; checked studies link under half to unresolved V genes, and the rest is unexplained. This sample lists 150,000 or so clones; about 91% were detected once. The top ten clonotypes cover around 0.99% of the sample. In light of the paper, this sample's time point label describes: about 28 days (+/-7) after the second vaccine dose. The starting material was peripheral blood, obtained 28 days after the second AZD1222 dose. Receptors were obtained from an adult who received the AZD1222 COVID-19 vaccine.

J is TRBJ1-2 and V is TRBV7-8, with 12 positions matching TRBD1. The V and J ends lost 1 base and 5 bases, in that order; junction bases with no gene match: 8. Germline CDR1 reads SGHVS; CDR2 reads FQNEAQ. CDR3 length equals 17 residues. The CDR3: CASSLGGTGGAGYGYTF. In nucleotides, the CDR3 is TGTGCCAGCAGCTTAGGTGGGACAGGGGGCGCGGGTTATGGCTACACCTTC.

This clone was counted once. The chain couples TRBV2 to TRBJ1-3, with 8 bases matching TRBD1. V was pared by 3 bases and J by 0 bases, with 4 bases of the junction left unmatched. Germline lookup yields CDR1 SNHLY and CDR2 FYNNEI. The CDR3 runs 16 residues. CDR3 sequence reads: CASSEAGGISGNTIYF. CDR3 DNA sequence: TGTGCCAGCAGTGAGGCAGGGGGCATCTCTGGAAACACCATATATTTT.

Comment on this clone: Other nucleotide sequences in the sample specify the same CDR3. The chain has TRBV7-9 and TRBJ2-7; D is possibly TRBD2 (5 bases). V gave up 4 bases and J gave up 2 bases, with 9 bases separating them. The CDR3 is 13 amino acids. Germline CDR1 is SEHNR and CDR2 is FQNEAQ (reference sequence). The CDR3 spells CASSWEITYEQYF. The DNA for the CDR3 is TGTGCCAGCAGCTGGGAGATTACCTACGAGCAGTACTTC.

V gene TRBV7-2 combines with J gene TRBJ1-2; TRBD1 agrees at 10 bases. The germline V gene has CDR1 SGHTA and CDR2 FQGNSA. The CDR3 has 13 residues. J gave up 8 bases and V 3 bases, and 3 bases lay outside the gene matches. The CDR3 loop is CASSFDRGLGYTF. The CDR3 coding sequence is TGTGCCAGCAGCTTCGACAGGGGGCTAGGCTACACCTTC. The full variable domain, rest sourced from reference TRBV7-2 and TRBJ1-2, is GAGVSQSPSNKVTEKGKDVELRCDPISGHTALYWYRQSLGQGLEFLIYFQGNSAPDKSGLPSDRFSAERTGGSVSTLTIQRTQQEDSAVYLCASSFDRGLGYTFGSGTRLTVV.

The genes are TRBV5-8 and TRBJ1-4; TRBD1 matches 8 bases. CDR1 SGHTS and CDR2 YDEGEE come from the germline V gene. The CDR3 is made up of 16 amino acids. The V and J ends lost 0 bases and 4 bases, in that order; junction bases with no gene match: 5. CDR3: CASSLGWTGNNEKLFF. Written as DNA, the CDR3 is TGTGCCAGCAGCTTGGGATGGACAGGGAATAATGAAAAACTGTTTTTT.

V usage is TRBV3-1 (or the pseudogene TRBV3-2) and J usage is TRBJ1-3; D unresolved. The CDR3 runs 15 residues. The ends were cut back, 3 bases at V and 2 bases at J, with 11 bases in the middle. Germline V gene lookup returns CDR1 LGHDT and CDR2 YNNKEL (reference sequence). The DNA of the CDR3 is TGTGCCAGCAGCCAGGCCTCTCAAGCTGGAAACACCATATATTTT. This gives the protein CASSQASQAGNTIYF.

The CDR3 spells CASRRSRRGLETQYF. The CDR3 DNA is TGTGCCAGCAGGCGGTCCAGGAGGGGGTTAGAGACCCAGTACTTC. The V and J genes are TRBV6-5 and TRBJ2-5, with D perhaps assigned TRBD1 or TRBD2 (6 bases each). V was clipped by 6 bases and J by 4 bases, with 18 bases between them. The germline V gene has CDR1 MNHEY and CDR2 SVGAGI. The CDR3 contains 15 residues.

The CDR3 coding sequence is TGCGCCAGCAGCGGGACAGGGGAACCGGGGGAGACCCAGTACTTC. Protein: CASSGTGEPGETQYF. The chain couples TRBV5-1 to TRBJ2-5; 10 nucleotides line up with TRBD1. Per the germline V gene, CDR1 is SGHRS and CDR2 is YFSETQ. This CDR3 spans 15 amino acids. J lost 5 bases, V lost 4 bases, and 8 bases had no gene match.

The chain recombines TRBV7-6 with TRBJ2-7, with D perhaps matching TRBD2 (6 bases). CDR1 is SGHVS and CDR2 is FNYEAQ in the germline V gene. This CDR3 has 14 amino acids. V lost 1 base to trimming and J lost 2 bases, with 9 bases between them. The CDR3 protein is CASSLGPGAYEQYF. CDR3 nucleotides: TGTGCCAGCAGCTTAGGGCCGGGGGCCTACGAGCAGTACTTC.

The CDR3 DNA is TGTGCCAGCAGCTTTAGCCAGGGGACGGGCTACACCTTC. Its protein is CASSFSQGTGYTF. V gene TRBV9 combines with J gene TRBJ1-2; perhaps TRBD1 as D (6 bases). V was cut by 4 bases and J by 8 bases, with 15 bases left in between. Germline-derived CDR1 and CDR2 are SGDLS and YYNGEE. There are 13 residues in the CDR3.

The sample holds one count of this clone. The chain links TRBV7-9 to TRBJ1-4, with D unresolved. This CDR3 region has 13 residues. The germline V gene has CDR1 SEHNR and CDR2 FQNEAQ (reference sequence). The V and J ends lost 3 bases and 4 bases respectively, with 6 bases between them. CDR3 DNA sequence: TGTGCCAGCAGCTTTGGCGATAATGAAAAACTGTTTTTT. Encoded protein: CASSFGDNEKLFF.

The chain uses TRBV7-9 and TRBJ2-2; D is unclear. V lost 7 bases and J lost 3, with 9 bases in between. This CDR3 has 13 amino acids. The germline V gene encodes CDR1 SEHNR and CDR2 FQNEAQ (reference sequence). CDR3 in DNA: TGTGCCAGCAACATAGGAGACACCGGGGAGCTGTTTTTT. Amino acid sequence: CASNIGDTGELFF.

This chain joins TRBV30 and TRBJ1-1; 8 nucleotides match TRBD1. CDR3 length: 12 residues. V dropped 5 bases and J dropped 4; count of bases not matched to a gene: 3. Germline CDR1 GTSNPN, CDR2 SVGIG (reference sequence). The CDR3 sequence is CAWETGGTEAFF. Here the CDR3 DNA reads TGTGCCTGGGAAACAGGGGGCACTGAAGCTTTCTTT.

The rearrangement uses TRBV5-1 and TRBJ1-2; a weak D match, TRBD1 (5 bases). CDR3 length: 15 residues. V lost 5 bases to trimming and J lost 2 bases, with 16 bases between them. Germline lookup yields CDR1 SGHRS and CDR2 YFSETQ. The CDR3 nucleotides are TGCGCCAGCAGTCCTAGAGAGGGGTTAAACTATGGCTACACCTTC. Translation: CASSPREGLNYGYTF.

CDR3 amino acids: CASSRGAYDSPLHF. Written as DNA, the CDR3 is TGTGCCAGCAGCCGAGGGGCGTACGATTCACCCCTCCACTTT. The chain carries TRBV5-5 and TRBJ1-6, with TRBD1 as a possible D gene (5 bases). Between the trimmed V and J ends, which lost 4 bases and 8 bases, there was a span of 13 bases. The germline CDR1 and CDR2 sequences are SGHKS and YYEKEE (reference sequence). There are 14 residues in the CDR3.

The chain employs TRBV5-4 and TRBJ2-3; 9 bases fit TRBD1. V dropped 4 bases and J dropped 5; count of bases not matched to a gene: 5. In germline, CDR1 is SGHNT, CDR2 YYREEE (reference sequence). The CDR3 extends over 14 amino acids. CDR3 region: CASSVQGAEDTQYF. The CDR3 DNA sequence: TGTGCCAGCAGCGTACAGGGGGCCGAAGATACGCAGTATTTT.

The V and J genes are TRBV19 and TRBJ2-7; TRBD1 aligns across 7 bases. Germline-derived CDR1 and CDR2 are LNHDA and SQIVND (reference sequence). Trimming cost V 3 bases and J 3 bases; bases outside gene matches: 5. The CDR3 runs 14 residues. CDR3 sequence (DNA): TGTGCCAGTAGTATCAATCCAGGGGGCTACGAGCAGTACTTC. Translating it yields CASSINPGGYEQYF.

The chain couples TRBV7-2 to TRBJ2-1; unclear D gene. The V gene's germline CDR1 is SGHTA and CDR2 FQGNSA. The CDR3 has 14 amino acids. V was pared by 3 bases and J by 4 bases, with 10 bases between. The CDR3 nucleotides are TGTGCCAGCAGCTTTGGATCGTGGTACAATGAGCAGTTCTTC. Translation gives CASSFGSWYNEQFF.

This chain connects TRBV18 to TRBJ1-2; 10 bases agree with TRBD1. With 6 bases clipped from V and 3 bases from J, the junction kept 7 bases outside the gene matches. The CDR3 consists of 15 residues. Per the germline V gene, CDR1 is KGHSH and CDR2 is LQKENI. The DNA of the CDR3 is TGTGCCAGCTCCCACGGGACAGGGGTCGACTATGGCTACACCTTC. Encoded protein: CASSHGTGVDYGYTF. The full variable domain, in which reference TRBV18 and TRBJ1-2 provide the parts outside the CDR3, is NAGVMQNPRHLVRRRGQEARLRCSPMKGHSHVYWYRQLPEEGLKFMVYLQKENIIDESGMPKERFSAEFPKEGPSILRIQQVVRGDSAAYFCASSHGTGVDYGYTFGSGTRLTVV.

The chain joins TRBV9 to TRBJ2-6, with TRBD1 matching over 7 bases. Losses at the gene ends were 4 bases for V and 1 base for J; bases not matched to a gene: 2. CDR1 is SGDLS and CDR2 is YYNGEE in the germline V gene. This CDR3 region has 15 residues. This CDR3 reads CASSRQGSGANVLTF. CDR3 in DNA: TGTGCCAGCAGCCGACAGGGATCTGGGGCCAACGTCCTGACTTTC. Drawing the rest from reference TRBV9 and TRBJ2-6, the complete variable domain is DSGVTQTPKHLITATGQRVTLRCSPRSGDLSVYWYQQSLDQGLQFLIQYYNGEERAKGNILERFSAQQFPDLHSELNLSSLELGDSALYFCASSRQGSGANVLTFGAGSRLTVL.

The chain combines TRBV5-8 with TRBJ2-5, with no clear D. The CDR3 covers 13 residues. The germline V and J ends were trimmed by 5 bases and 0 bases, with 8 bases remaining between them. Germline V gives CDR1 SGHTS, CDR2 YDEGEE. CDR3: CASSLVYQETQYF. CDR3 in DNA: TGTGCCAGCAGTCTTGTTTACCAAGAGACCCAGTACTTC.

This clone was counted once. The chain joins TRBV6-1 to TRBJ1-2; D may be TRBD1 (5 bases). From germline, CDR1 is MNHNS and CDR2 SASEGT. The CDR3 length is 15 residues. Trimming pared 1 base from V and 5 bases from J, leaving 14 bases between. As DNA, the CDR3 is TGTGCCAGCAGTGAAGGGACGGGCGGACATTATGGCTACACCTTC. As protein: CASSEGTGGHYGYTF.

The chain is built from TRBV7-2 and TRBJ2-2, with D hard to call. V was cut by 5 bases and J by 3 bases, with 10 bases left in between. Germline V lookup: CDR1 SGHTA, CDR2 FQGNSA. The CDR3 has 14 residues. CDR3 nucleotides: TGTGCCAGCAGCCCCCCGAGAGACACCGGGGAGCTGTTTTTT. Encoded protein: CASSPPRDTGELFF.

V and J are TRBV11-2 and TRBJ1-6; 7 bases map to TRBD1. The germline CDR1 and CDR2 sequences are SGHAT and FQNNGV. The trim removed 2 bases at V and 10 bases at J, leaving 5 bases unmatched. CDR3 length: 14 amino acids. The CDR3 region is CASSLTTGRSPLHF. For the CDR3, the DNA is TGTGCCAGCAGCTTAACGACAGGGAGGTCACCCCTCCACTTT.

The chain employs TRBV25-1 and TRBJ1-2; D is ambiguous. The germline V gene encodes CDR1 MGHDK and CDR2 SYGVNS. V lost 3 bases, J lost 8 bases, and 13 bases lay in between. The CDR3 extends over 13 amino acids. The CDR3 DNA sequence: TGTGCCAGCAGTGAGAACTCAGGAGAGGGCTACACCTTC. Its protein product is CASSENSGEGYTF.

The chain combines TRBV18 with TRBJ1-6; D gene ambiguous. In germline, CDR1 is KGHSH, CDR2 LQKENI. There are 14 residues in the CDR3. Trimming pared 6 bases from V and 5 bases from J, leaving 11 bases between. The CDR3 DNA is TGTGCCAGCTCCCTAGGCTCAGATAATTCACCCCTCCACTTT. Amino acids: CASSLGSDNSPLHF.

The chain employs TRBV5-1 and TRBJ2-7; D not certain. The V end lost 4 bases, the J end lost 6 bases, and 17 bases lay between the germline ends. There are 14 residues in the CDR3. CDR1 and CDR2 (germline): SGHRS, YFSETQ. CDR3 region: CASSPAGPPGEQYF. The CDR3 nucleotides read TGCGCCAGCAGCCCCGCCGGCCCTCCGGGCGAGCAGTACTTC.

The chain is built from TRBV7-8 and TRBJ1-5; D gene unclear. Germline loops: CDR1 SGHVS, CDR2 FQNEAQ. The CDR3 has 18 amino acids. With 5 bases removed from V and 4 bases from J, the gap between germline ends came to 24 bases. Here the CDR3 DNA reads TGTGCCAGCAGCCGTTTCCCCCAAGCCCGTGGACGGAATCAGCCCCAGCATTTT. Protein sequence: CASSRFPQARGRNQPQHF.

This clone was seen just once. The J gene is TRBJ1-2, the V gene TRBV18; 8 positions match TRBD1. Germline CDR1 reads KGHSH; CDR2 reads LQKENI. Unmatched junction bases numbered 6, after V lost 2 bases and J lost 4 bases. This CDR3 is 15 amino acids long. The CDR3 nucleotides read TGTGCCAGCTCACCAGGAATACAGGGGGGCTATGGCTACACCTTC. Amino acids: CASSPGIQGGYGYTF.

This chain uses TRBV6-1 with TRBJ1-3; no definite D call. Trimming shortened V by 4 bases and J by 4 bases, and 20 bases separated the two germline ends. Germline V gene sequence: CDR1 MNHNS, CDR2 SASEGT. This CDR3 has 17 amino acids. CDR3 DNA: TGTGCCAGCAGTGCCGCTCTTGGACGTTCGCTAGGAAACACCATATATTTT. Translating it yields CASSAALGRSLGNTIYF.

V gene TRBV27 combines with J gene TRBJ2-2; D gene ambiguous. CDR3 length equals 15 residues. The V gene's germline CDR1 is MNHEY and CDR2 SMNVEV (reference sequence). The germline V and J ends were trimmed by 6 bases and 3 bases, with 14 bases remaining between them. In DNA, the CDR3 is TGTGCCAGCAGGCGTGGCGACCTGGACACCGGGGAGCTGTTTTTT. Translation gives CASRRGDLDTGELFF.

V gene TRBV2 combines with J gene TRBJ1-5; D may be TRBD1 (6 bases). With 7 bases removed from V and 2 bases from J, the gap between germline ends came to 15 bases. Germline assignment: CDR1 SNHLY and CDR2 FYNNEI. CDR3 length: 15 amino acids. CDR3 nucleotides: TGTGCCAGCAAGGAGGGGCCAGGGGGCAATCAGCCCCAGCATTTT. Protein: CASKEGPGGNQPQHF.